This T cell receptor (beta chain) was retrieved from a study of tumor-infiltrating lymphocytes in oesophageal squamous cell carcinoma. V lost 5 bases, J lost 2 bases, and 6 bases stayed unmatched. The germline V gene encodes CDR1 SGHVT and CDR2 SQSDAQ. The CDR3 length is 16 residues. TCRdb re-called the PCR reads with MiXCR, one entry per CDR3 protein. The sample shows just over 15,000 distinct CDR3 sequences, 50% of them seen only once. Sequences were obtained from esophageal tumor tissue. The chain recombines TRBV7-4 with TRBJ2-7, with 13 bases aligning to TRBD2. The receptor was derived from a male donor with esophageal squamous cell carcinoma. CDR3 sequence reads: CASSPGTSGVPYEQYF. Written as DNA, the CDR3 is TGTGCCAGCAGCCCGGGGACTAGCGGGGTCCCCTACGAGCAGTACTTC.